What follows are 9 T cell receptor beta chains derived from one specimen sequenced in a study of response to subunit inactivated influenza vaccine. TCRdb ran MiXCR on the RT-PCR reads and lists one entry per CDR3 protein. The sample carries about 570,000 distinct CDR3 sequences, approximately 10% recorded once. This sample also belongs to another study, concerning T cells expressing NK-cell markers. That study reports: A 5'RACE template switching approach incorporating UMIs was used to make TCR beta cDNA.

The specimen comprised PBMCs from blood, sampled on the day of vaccination. These receptors were collected from a man aged 45-65 years who received an inactivated influenza vaccine.

The genes are TRBV10-3 and TRBJ2-1, with D perhaps TRBD1 (6 bases). V lost 6 bases and J 2 bases, leaving 17 bases between the germline ends. This CDR3 spans 16 amino acids. In germline, CDR1 is ENHRY, CDR2 SYGVKD. CDR3 residues: CAIRGVQGPAYNEQFF. CDR3 in DNA: TGTGCCATCAGGGGGGTCCAGGGGCCCGCCTACAATGAGCAGTTCTTC.

Many counts were recorded for this clonotype. The rearrangement joins TRBV11-3 to TRBJ2-2, with TRBD2 identical over 14 bases. The CDR3 has 18 residues. In germline, CDR1 is SGHNT, CDR2 YENEEA. The junction had 8 bases not matched to a gene; V was cut back by 1 base and J by 7 bases. The CDR3 loop reads CASSLGTSGRRLGGELFF. CDR3 sequence (DNA): TGTGCCAGCAGCTTAGGGACTAGCGGGAGGCGACTCGGCGGGGAGCTGTTTTTT. The entire variable domain, with the rest obtained from reference TRBV11-3 and TRBJ2-2, is as follows: EAGVVQSPRYKIIEKKQPVAFWCNPISGHNTLYWYLQNLGQGPELLIRYENEEAVDDSQLPKDRFSAERLKGVDSTLKIQPAELGDSAVYLCASSLGTSGRRLGGELFFGEGSRLTVL.

The CDR3 spells CASSLVFSSGVGETQYF. The CDR3 nucleotides are TGTGCCAGCAGCTTAGTTTTTTCTAGCGGGGTGGGAGAGACCCAGTACTTC. V and J are TRBV7-8 and TRBJ2-5; 9 nucleotides align to TRBD2. V was pared by 1 base and J by 4 bases, with 10 bases of the junction left unmatched. The germline gives CDR1 SGHVS, CDR2 FQNEAQ. This CDR3 is built from 17 residues.

This clonotype was recorded a few times. The chain uses TRBV24-1 and TRBJ2-2; TRBD2 aligns across 11 bases. CDR1 and CDR2 from the germline V gene are KGHDR and SFDVKD. The CDR3 extends over 17 amino acids. Trimming removed 6 bases from V and 5 bases from J; junction bases left unmatched: 10. DNA of the CDR3: TGTGCCACCAGTACGGCTAGCGGGGGGCCCTCTACCGGGGAGCTGTTTTTT. Translated: CATSTASGGPSTGELFF.

In this sample, this clonotype turned up a few times. The gene calls are TRBV9 and TRBJ2-7, with 7 bases matching TRBD2. V lost 2 bases and J lost 0; bases outside the gene matches: 11. The length of the CDR3 is 17 residues. Per the germline V gene, CDR1 is SGDLS and CDR2 is YYNGEE. In DNA form, the CDR3 reads TGTGCCAGCAGCGTGGGGGACTACCCGTCCAGCTCCTACGAGCAGTACTTC. It translates to CASSVGDYPSSSYEQYF.

This chain links TRBV30 with TRBJ1-4; unclear D gene. Per the germline V gene, CDR1 is GTSNPN and CDR2 is SVGIG (reference sequence). This CDR3 contains 13 residues. V lost 5 bases, J lost 8 bases, and 15 bases lay in between. CDR3 amino acids: CAWGGQSGEKLFF. In nucleotides, the CDR3 is TGTGCCTGGGGCGGGCAGTCCGGGGAAAAACTGTTTTTT. Full variable domain (remainder filled in from reference TRBV30 and TRBJ1-4): SQTIHQWPATLVQPVGSPLSLECTVEGTSNPNLYWYRQAAGRGLQLLFYSVGIGQISSEVPQNLSASRPQDRQFILSSKKLLLSDSGFYLCAWGGQSGEKLFFGSGTQLSVL.

In its sample, this clonotype was seen many times. This chain joins TRBV6-2 or TRBV6-3 and TRBJ2-1, with D possibly matching TRBD1 (6 bases). This CDR3 has 15 residues. Germline assignment: CDR1 MNHEY and CDR2 SVGEGT. V lost 5 bases and J 6 bases, leaving 17 bases between the germline ends. The CDR3 DNA reads as TGTGCCAGCAGTCGCAGGGGATGGGTGCGCAATGAGCAGTTCTTC. It is translated as CASSRRGWVRNEQFF.

The chain combines TRBV10-3 with TRBJ2-3, with no clear D. The CDR3 loop spans 13 amino acids. Germline V CDR1 and CDR2: ENHRY, SYGVKD. V gave up 5 bases and J gave up 6 bases, with 12 bases separating them. The CDR3 here is CAISPSAADTQYF. CDR3 DNA: TGTGCCATCAGTCCTTCTGCAGCGGATACGCAGTATTTT.

This clonotype was found many times. The chain uses TRBV6-2 or TRBV6-3 and TRBJ2-3, with 9 bases fitting TRBD2. V lost 5 bases to trimming and J lost 3 bases; unmatched junction nucleotides: 12. Germline CDR1 reads MNHEY; CDR2 reads SVGEGT. CDR3 length: 17 residues. CDR3 in DNA: TGTGCCAGCAGTCCCAAGACTAGCGGCCGGGCTACAGATACGCAGTATTTT. Residues: CASSPKTSGRATDTQYF.